The 31 T cell receptor beta chains given below trace back to one sample, sequenced in a study of PD-L1 blockade in urothelial cancer. Profiled with immunoSEQ multiplex PCR; TCRdb holds only in-frame clones, not every one. The sample has approximately 46,000 clones; approximately 80% are singletons. This specimen consisted of PBMCs, obtained around atezolizumab (anti-PD-L1) treatment. These receptors were collected from a man between 65 and 85 years old with urothelial cancer.

The J gene is TRBJ2-7, the V gene TRBV9, with a tentative D call TRBD1 (6 bases). This CDR3 is 15 amino acids long. Trimming took off 4 bases at V and 2 bases at J, with 16 bases between the two ends. CDR1 SGDLS and CDR2 YYNGEE come from the germline V gene. The CDR3 here is CASSPSQGWAYEQYF. CDR3 bases: TGTGCCAGCAGCCCATCACAGGGTTGGGCCTACGAGCAGTACTTC.

This chain connects TRBV9 to TRBJ2-7; 7 bases are a match to TRBD1. J gave up 2 bases and V 2 bases, and 7 bases lay outside the gene matches. Germline values: CDR1 SGDLS, CDR2 YYNGEE. The CDR3 totals 15 residues. CDR3 sequence: CASSVAGTAAYEQYF. The DNA for the CDR3 is TGTGCCAGCAGCGTTGCCGGGACAGCGGCCTACGAGCAGTACTTC.

The CDR3 nucleotides read TGCGCCAGCAGCTTTAGGGGACAGGGAAACACTGAAGCTTTCTTT. Encoded protein: CASSFRGQGNTEAFF. The chain has TRBV5-1 and TRBJ1-1; 9 nucleotides agree with TRBD1. Germline CDR1 reads SGHRS; CDR2 reads YFSETQ. Trimming cost V 2 bases and J 2 bases; bases outside gene matches: 4. The CDR3 totals 15 residues.

The chain carries TRBV28 and TRBJ2-4; D is possibly TRBD1 (6 bases). The germline V and J ends were trimmed by 8 bases and 0 bases, with 14 bases remaining between them. The CDR3 length is 15 residues. CDR1 and CDR2 (germline): MDHEN, SYDVKM. The CDR3 is CASRRGLVAKNIQYF. The CDR3 DNA sequence: TGTGCCAGCCGCAGGGGTCTAGTAGCCAAAAACATTCAGTACTTC.

V gene TRBV5-4 combines with J gene TRBJ2-7; D not certain. Germline V gene lookup returns CDR1 SGHNT and CDR2 YYREEE (reference sequence). Trimming cost V 2 bases and J 5 bases, with 5 bases left between them. The CDR3 is 11 amino acids. CDR3 protein: CASSLLDEQYF. For the CDR3, the DNA is TGTGCCAGCAGCTTACTTGACGAGCAGTACTTC.

The chain carries TRBV6-6 and TRBJ2-1; D is perhaps TRBD2 (5 bases). V was clipped by 2 bases and J by 3 bases, with 5 bases between them. This CDR3 spans 13 amino acids. In germline, CDR1 is MNHNY, CDR2 SVGAGI (reference sequence). CDR3 sequence (DNA): TGTGCCAGCAGTTACCGGGACTACAATGAGCAGTTCTTC. It yields the protein CASSYRDYNEQFF.

The chain combines TRBV7-9 with TRBJ2-7; D is ambiguous. Germline-derived CDR1 and CDR2 are SEHNR and FQNEAQ (reference sequence). Trimming removed 5 bases at V and 0 bases at J, with 11 bases between. CDR3 length: 14 amino acids. CDR3: CASSQDSYSYEQYF. The CDR3 DNA reads as TGTGCCAGCAGCCAAGACTCATACTCCTACGAGCAGTACTTC.

This chain joins TRBV5-1 and TRBJ2-7, with D tentatively TRBD2 (5 bases). CDR3 size: 17 residues. Looked up from germline, CDR1 is SGHRS and CDR2 is YFSETQ. V was clipped by 1 base and J by 0 bases, with 17 bases between them. The CDR3 DNA is TGCGCCAGCAGCTTGAGCGGTAGCCCTAAAGTCTCCTACGAGCAGTACTTC. This gives the protein CASSLSGSPKVSYEQYF.

The V and J genes are TRBV5-5 and TRBJ2-6; 7 nucleotides match TRBD1. Losses at the gene ends were 1 base for V and 4 bases for J; bases not matched to a gene: 8. The germline CDR1 and CDR2 sequences are SGHKS and YYEKEE (reference sequence). The CDR3 is 17 residues long. The CDR3 loop is CASSLTGAAWGANVLTF. The DNA for the CDR3 is TGTGCCAGCAGCTTGACAGGGGCTGCCTGGGGGGCCAACGTCCTGACTTTC.

The rearrangement links TRBV28 to TRBJ2-1; weak D call: TRBD1 (6 bases). Germline V gives CDR1 MDHEN, CDR2 SYDVKM. The CDR3 sequence is 14 residues long. The V end was cut by 3 bases, the J end by 5 bases, with 11 bases between. This chain's CDR3 is CASSLRGGNNEQFF. DNA for the CDR3: TGTGCCAGCAGTTTGAGAGGGGGTAACAATGAGCAGTTCTTC.

This chain connects TRBV2 to TRBJ2-1; 13 bases are shared with TRBD2. Per the germline V gene, CDR1 is SNHLY and CDR2 is FYNNEI. The CDR3 extends over 16 amino acids. With V trimmed by 3 bases and J by 8 bases, 7 bases remained unmatched. Written as DNA, the CDR3 is TGTGCCAGCAGTGATTTCGGACTAGCGGGAGATCATGAGCAGTTCTTC. It codes for CASSDFGLAGDHEQFF.

This CDR3 is CASSQVSSGGNNEQFF. The CDR3 DNA is TGCGCCAGCAGCCAAGTTTCGTCCGGCGGGAACAATGAGCAGTTCTTC. The chain joins TRBV4-3 to TRBJ2-1, with D possibly matching TRBD2 (6 bases). The CDR3 sequence is 16 residues long. Trimming left V 1 base short and J 5 bases short, with 15 bases between. The germline V gene encodes CDR1 LGHNA and CDR2 YSLEER.

This chain links TRBV20-1 with TRBJ2-7; possible D gene TRBD2, 5 bases. In germline, CDR1 is DFQATT, CDR2 SNEGSKA (reference sequence). This CDR3 is built from 11 residues. V lost 5 bases and J 3 bases, leaving 8 bases between the germline ends. CDR3 sequence: CSASSGYEQYF. CDR3 in DNA: TGCAGTGCTTCCAGCGGCTACGAGCAGTACTTC.

J is TRBJ2-1 and V is TRBV4-1, with 7 positions matching TRBD2. The V gene end was trimmed by 4 bases and the J gene end by 6 bases; junction bases not matched to a gene: 15. The germline gives CDR1 MGHRA, CDR2 YSYEKL. This CDR3 has 17 residues. In DNA, the CDR3 is TGCGCCAGCAGCCCAGGGAATGGGCGGGAGATAGGCAATGAGCAGTTCTTC. This encodes CASSPGNGREIGNEQFF.

The chain combines TRBV6-6 with TRBJ1-1, with TRBD1 matching 9 bases. V lost 5 bases and J lost 6; bases outside the gene matches: 13. The CDR3 is 16 amino acids. Germline V gene sequence: CDR1 MNHNY, CDR2 SVGAGI (reference sequence). The CDR3 DNA follows: TGTGCCAGCAGTAAACCGGGACAGGGTGGTTTGCCTGAAGCTTTCTTT. Its protein product is CASSKPGQGGLPEAFF.

This clone was seen a handful of times. The rearrangement links TRBV2 to TRBJ1-2; 10 bases align to TRBD1. The CDR3 is made up of 13 amino acids. V lost 9 bases and J lost 5; bases outside the gene matches: 6. Germline lookup yields CDR1 SNHLY and CDR2 FYNNEI. The CDR3 sequence is CARTGQGKYGYTF. CDR3 in DNA: TGTGCCAGAACGGGACAGGGGAAATATGGCTACACCTTC.

The chain joins TRBV10-2 to TRBJ2-7; 8 bases line up with TRBD1. CDR1 is WSHSY, CDR2 SAAADI, per germline. The J segment lost 3 bases and the V segment lost 6 bases, leaving 7 bases of the junction unmatched. This CDR3 has 14 amino acids. The DNA for the CDR3 is TGCGCCAGCAGGCGGGACAGGACTAACTACGAGCAGTACTTC. It codes for CASRRDRTNYEQYF.

The rearrangement joins TRBV7-2 to TRBJ2-2; D call uncertain. V dropped 2 bases and J dropped 9 bases, with 7 bases sitting between them. The CDR3 is made up of 12 amino acids. In germline, CDR1 is SGHTA, CDR2 FQGNSA. CDR3 bases: TGTGCCAGCAGCTTAAGTGGCAGGGAGCTGTTTTTT. This codes for CASSLSGRELFF.

This clone has a handful of counts. The chain joins TRBV19 to TRBJ2-1; 7 bases map to TRBD1. The germline V gene encodes CDR1 LNHDA and CDR2 SQIVND (reference sequence). V shed 6 bases and J 0 bases; nucleotides not matched to a gene: 5. CDR3 size: 15 residues. CDR3 in amino acids: CASSVDRSSYNEQFF. The CDR3 coding sequence is TGTGCCAGTAGCGTGGACAGGAGCTCCTACAATGAGCAGTTCTTC.

J is TRBJ1-3 and V is TRBV5-5; the D is unclear. CDR3 length: 15 amino acids. Germline loops: CDR1 SGHKS, CDR2 YYEKEE (reference sequence). V gave up 4 bases and J gave up 4 bases, with 15 bases separating them. The DNA of the CDR3 is TGTGCCAGCAGCAAACGGGATGGCGGGGGAAACACCATATATTTT. Its protein product is CASSKRDGGGNTIYF.

The rearrangement joins TRBV11-2 to TRBJ2-1; TRBD2 matches at 7 bases. Germline V gene sequence: CDR1 SGHAT, CDR2 FQNNGV. The CDR3 contains 15 residues. V was clipped by 1 base and J by 4 bases; unmatched bases: 4. This CDR3 reads CASSLVPRGYNEQFF. The CDR3 DNA sequence: TGTGCCAGCAGCTTAGTCCCGCGGGGGTACAATGAGCAGTTCTTC. The variable domain in full, completed from reference TRBV11-2 and TRBJ2-1, reads EAGVAQSPRYKIIEKRQSVAFWCNPISGHATLYWYQQILGQGPKLLIQFQNNGVVDDSQLPKDRFSAERLKGVDSTLKIQPAKLEDSAVYLCASSLVPRGYNEQFFGPGTRLTVL.

This rearrangement joins TRBV6-6 to TRBJ1-4; D remains unclear. CDR3 length: 13 amino acids. Germline values: CDR1 MNHNY, CDR2 SVGAGI (reference sequence). V lost 7 bases and J lost 3, with 9 bases in between. The CDR3 loop is CASMRESNEKLFF. CDR3 in DNA: TGTGCCAGCATGCGCGAGTCTAATGAAAAACTGTTTTTT.

This clone was seen a few times. This chain joins TRBV10-2 and TRBJ2-1; tentative D call: TRBD2 (6 bases). The CDR3 spans 15 residues. From germline, CDR1 is WSHSY and CDR2 SAAADI. V lost 0 bases and J 5 bases, leaving 11 bases between the germline ends. The CDR3 nucleotides are TGCGCCAGCAGTGAGTCAGAACTAGCCCACAATGAGCAGTTCTTC. It encodes CASSESELAHNEQFF.

J is TRBJ1-1 and V is TRBV5-4; 7 nucleotides align to TRBD1. After removal of 4 bases from V and 5 bases from J, the junction contained 8 bases not matched to a gene. The CDR3 spans 14 residues. Germline V gene lookup returns CDR1 SGHNT and CDR2 YYREEE (reference sequence). Here the CDR3 reads CASSRTGGRTEAFF. The CDR3 DNA follows: TGTGCCAGCAGCCGGACAGGCGGGCGGACTGAAGCTTTCTTT.

The chain joins TRBV5-5 to TRBJ1-3; D not resolved. Germline V gene data show CDR1 as SGHKS and CDR2 as YYEKEE (reference sequence). V shed 1 base and J shed 0 bases, with 20 bases lying between them. The CDR3 sequence is 19 residues long. The CDR3: CASSLRRRLLLDSGNTIYF. The CDR3 region has the DNA TGTGCCAGCAGCTTGAGGAGGAGGCTTTTACTCGACTCTGGAAACACCATATATTTT.

The rearrangement joins TRBV28 to TRBJ2-1, with D unresolved. V shed 2 bases and J shed 6 bases, with 2 bases lying between them. The germline gives CDR1 MDHEN, CDR2 SYDVKM. The CDR3 covers 11 residues. The CDR3 sequence is CASSLLNEQFF. The CDR3 DNA reads TGTGCCAGCAGTTTACTCAATGAGCAGTTCTTC.

This chain uses TRBV5-1 with TRBJ1-4; TRBD1 aligns across 7 bases. The CDR3 runs 14 residues. V lost 5 bases, J lost 4 bases, and 5 bases stayed unmatched. Germline lookup yields CDR1 SGHRS and CDR2 YFSETQ. In nucleotides, the CDR3 is TGCGCCAGCAGGAAACAGGGGAATAATGAAAAACTGTTTTTT. It encodes CASRKQGNNEKLFF.

The chain carries TRBV27 and TRBJ2-2; 14 positions match TRBD2. Trimming cost V 7 bases and J 1 base; bases outside gene matches: 17. The CDR3 spans 21 residues. Germline V gives CDR1 MNHEY, CDR2 SMNVEV (reference sequence). Written as DNA, the CDR3 is TGTGCCAGCATCGCCGCCCCCCCGGGACTAGCGGGAGAGAGGAACACCGGGGAGCTGTTTTTT. This encodes CASIAAPPGLAGERNTGELFF.

This clone was counted between two and nine times. V usage is TRBV4-3 and J usage is TRBJ1-2, with 9 positions matching TRBD1. The CDR3 consists of 18 residues. The germline V gene has CDR1 LGHNA and CDR2 YSLEER. The junction had 12 bases not matched to a gene; V was cut back by 0 bases and J by 4 bases. The CDR3 nucleotides are TGCGCCAGCAGCCAAGATAGAAATACAGGGGGCTGGGTCTATGGCTACACCTTC. As protein: CASSQDRNTGGWVYGYTF.

The chain combines TRBV10-3 with TRBJ1-2; D perhaps matches TRBD1 (5 bases). This CDR3 comprises 14 residues. Per the germline V gene, CDR1 is ENHRY and CDR2 is SYGVKD. V was cut by 0 bases and J by 6 bases, with 11 bases left in between. CDR3 amino acids: CAISESWDSDGYTF. The CDR3 region has the DNA TGTGCCATCAGTGAGTCGTGGGACTCAGATGGCTACACCTTC.

In this sample, this clone turned up a few times. The chain is built from TRBV5-4 and TRBJ2-3, with D hard to call. In germline, CDR1 is SGHNT, CDR2 YYREEE (reference sequence). V shed 4 bases and J shed 6 bases, with 9 bases lying between them. The CDR3 spans 12 residues. The CDR3 sequence is CASSAYSDTQYF. CDR3 bases: TGTGCCAGCAGCGCGTACAGTGATACGCAGTATTTT.